Each of the 18 T cell receptor beta chains below was sequenced from the same sample in a study of blood T cell repertoires in COVID-19. Libraries were prepared by immunoSEQ multiplex PCR; TCRdb keeps only in-frame clonotypes and omits some of them. The sample lists 150,000 to 200,000 clones; about 86% were seen once. The specimen sequenced was peripheral blood. All receptors come from a human donor with acute or convalescent COVID-19. The donor label of this sample is uncertain.

This clone was observed once. This chain uses TRBV19 with TRBJ1-5; no definite D call. The germline CDR1 and CDR2 sequences are LNHDA and SQIVND (reference sequence). V lost 5 bases to trimming and J lost 4 bases, with 12 bases between them. CDR3 length: 14 amino acids. The CDR3 region has the DNA TGTGCCAGTAGTCCTGGGAGGGTGAATCAGCCCCAGCATTTT. Translated: CASSPGRVNQPQHF.

This chain links TRBV7-9 with TRBJ1-1, with D maybe TRBD1 (6 bases). V dropped 5 bases and J dropped 5 bases, with 12 bases sitting between them. Germline CDR1 is SEHNR and CDR2 is FQNEAQ (reference sequence). The CDR3 is 13 residues long. The chain's CDR3 is CASSRRGGTEAFF. The DNA for the CDR3 is TGTGCCAGCAGCCGCAGGGGCGGGACTGAAGCTTTCTTT.

This clone turned up a few times. The chain employs TRBV20-1 and TRBJ1-6, with 7 bases lining up with TRBD1. J gave up 13 bases and V 3 bases, and 12 bases lay outside the gene matches. Germline CDR1 is DFQATT and CDR2 is SNEGSKA (reference sequence). The CDR3 is 14 amino acids. The CDR3 reads CSASPGQNIWPLHF. The CDR3 nucleotides read TGCAGTGCTAGTCCGGGACAGAACATTTGGCCCCTCCACTTT.

The J gene is TRBJ2-3, the V gene TRBV29-1; no clear D gene. V gave up 7 bases and J gave up 1 base, with 9 bases separating them. Germline lookup yields CDR1 SQVTM and CDR2 ANQGSEA. The CDR3 is made up of 12 amino acids. CDR3 bases: TGCAGCGCAGTTCGGGGCACAGATACGCAGTATTTT. Translation: CSAVRGTDTQYF.

This rearrangement joins TRBV27 to TRBJ2-7; 7 nucleotides match TRBD1. In germline, CDR1 is MNHEY, CDR2 SMNVEV (reference sequence). CDR3 length: 15 amino acids. The V gene end was trimmed by 2 bases and the J gene end by 2 bases; junction bases not matched to a gene: 6. CDR3 protein: CASSLGDRKTYEQYF. The CDR3 DNA reads as TGTGCCAGCAGTTTAGGGGACAGAAAGACCTACGAGCAGTACTTC.

There are a few counts of this clone. The rearrangement links TRBV6-5 to TRBJ2-1; TRBD1 matches 10 bases. In germline, CDR1 is MNHEY, CDR2 SVGAGI. Trimming cost V 5 bases and J 2 bases; bases outside gene matches: 3. CDR3 length: 15 residues. For the CDR3, the DNA is TGTGCCAGCAGTCCGGGACAGGGGCCCTACAATGAGCAGTTCTTC. Amino acid sequence: CASSPGQGPYNEQFF.

The genes are TRBV3-1 (or the pseudogene TRBV3-2) and TRBJ2-5, with 9 bases fitting TRBD2. Trimming removed 1 base from V and 4 bases from J; junction bases left unmatched: 7. The length of the CDR3 is 16 residues. The germline V gene has CDR1 LGHDT and CDR2 YNNKEL (reference sequence). The DNA for the CDR3 is TGTGCCAGCAGCCAAGGGTTGCGGGGGGGCCGAGAGACCCAGTACTTC. It encodes CASSQGLRGGRETQYF.

The rearrangement joins TRBV28 to TRBJ1-1; the D gene is possibly TRBD1 (5 bases). This CDR3 contains 15 residues. V was shortened by 6 bases and J by 1 base, with 15 bases between the two germline ends. Germline V gene lookup returns CDR1 MDHEN and CDR2 SYDVKM. The CDR3 here is CASSRGTAGNTEAFF. DNA for the CDR3: TGTGCCAGCAGCCGCGGGACGGCGGGGAACACTGAAGCTTTCTTT.

The chain's CDR3 is CASSWRPVVRTSGSTDTQYF. The CDR3 bases are TGCGCCAGCAGCTGGCGCCCCGTTGTCAGGACTAGCGGTAGCACAGATACGCAGTATTTT. The chain is built from TRBV5-1 and TRBJ2-3; TRBD2 aligns across 10 bases. Germline V gene lookup returns CDR1 SGHRS and CDR2 YFSETQ. J gave up 0 bases and V 3 bases, and 16 bases lay outside the gene matches. The CDR3 has 20 amino acids.

The CDR3 coding sequence is TGCGCCAGCAGGCCGCAAGGGGTAAGGACAGCCGAGTACGAGCAGTACTTC. Its protein product is CASRPQGVRTAEYEQYF. The chain combines TRBV5-1 with TRBJ2-7; perhaps TRBD1 as D (6 bases). Germline assignment: CDR1 SGHRS and CDR2 YFSETQ. CDR3 length: 17 residues. V lost 5 bases and J 4 bases, leaving 25 bases between the germline ends.

The chain employs TRBV9 and TRBJ1-3; unclear D gene. Germline values: CDR1 SGDLS, CDR2 YYNGEE. The CDR3 is 13 residues long. Trimming stripped 2 bases from V and 4 bases from J, with 7 bases between. CDR3 DNA: TGTGCCAGCAGCGTCGTATTCGGAAACACCATATATTTT. It specifies CASSVVFGNTIYF.

This rearrangement joins TRBV6-5 to TRBJ1-2; D might be TRBD1 (5 bases). The CDR3 extends over 15 amino acids. Germline assignment: CDR1 MNHEY and CDR2 SVGAGI. Trimming shortened V by 7 bases and J by 2 bases, and 17 bases separated the two germline ends. The CDR3 DNA follows: TGTGCCAGCAAGACGGGCAGGGTAGGGAACTATGGCTACACCTTC. This gives the protein CASKTGRVGNYGYTF.

This chain links TRBV19 with TRBJ2-7; 11 bases match TRBD1. The CDR3 is 17 amino acids. Germline CDR1 is LNHDA and CDR2 is SQIVND (reference sequence). V was clipped by 4 bases and J by 1 base; unmatched bases: 9. The CDR3 region is CASSTSSGTGGSYEQYF. The CDR3, as DNA: TGTGCCAGTAGTACTAGCTCCGGGACAGGGGGTTCCTACGAGCAGTACTTC.

The chain employs TRBV5-4 and TRBJ2-3, with 9 nucleotides matching TRBD1. The CDR3 sequence is 17 residues long. CDR1 SGHNT and CDR2 YYREEE come from the germline V gene (reference sequence). With V trimmed by 3 bases and J by 6 bases, 14 bases remained unmatched. CDR3 in DNA: TGTGCCAGCAGCTCCCCCCTCGACAGGGGGGCGGATGATACGCAGTATTTT. Its protein is CASSSPLDRGADDTQYF.

The sample holds a few counts of this clone. The rearrangement joins TRBV7-2 to TRBJ2-5; the match to TRBD2 covers 11 bases. With 4 bases clipped from V and 2 bases from J, the junction kept 6 bases outside the gene matches. CDR3 length: 16 residues. Germline V gene sequence: CDR1 SGHTA, CDR2 FQGNSA. CDR3 DNA sequence: TGTGCCAGCAGCTCAGGACTAGCGGGCCTACAAGAGACCCAGTACTTC. Translated: CASSSGLAGLQETQYF.

This clone was seen a single time. The gene calls are TRBV5-1 and TRBJ1-6; D is uncertain. The V gene lost 0 bases and the J gene lost 6 bases, with 10 bases spanning the gap. Germline V gene data show CDR1 as SGHRS and CDR2 as YFSETQ. This CDR3 spans 15 amino acids. CDR3 DNA sequence: TGCGCCAGCAGCTTGGGTCGATTCGGTAATTCACCCCTCCACTTT. Its translation is CASSLGRFGNSPLHF.

The chain combines TRBV9 with TRBJ2-2; 11 nucleotides line up with TRBD2. After removal of 1 base from V and 3 bases from J, the junction contained 5 bases not matched to a gene. The CDR3 spans 17 residues. Germline V CDR1 and CDR2: SGDLS, YYNGEE. CDR3 in amino acids: CASSVLAGGPHTGELFF. Written as DNA, the CDR3 is TGTGCCAGCAGCGTACTAGCGGGGGGCCCCCACACCGGGGAGCTGTTTTTT.

There are a few counts of this clone. V is TRBV21-1 and J is TRBJ2-3; the table's TRBD2 call for D was not verified on the DNA. TRBV21-1 is termed a pseudogene. The CDR3 sequence is 17 residues long. The CDR3 is CASSKGEGREDPDTQYF. The CDR3 DNA is TGTGCCAGCAGCAAAGGAGAGGGCAGGGAGGACCCAGATACGCAGTATTTT.